These 24 T cell receptor beta chains were sequenced from one sample in a study of blood T cells in healthy people across ages. Then a second PCR, running about 6 to 12 cycles, was carried out with a sample-barcoded 5' primer and a J-beta primer mix. TCRdb reprocessed the 5' RACE reads via MiXCR and lists one record per CDR3 protein. This sample has just over 1 million distinct CDR3 sequences, with 45% found just once. The sequencing sample was made of blood. The source is a woman aged 55 to 70 in good health.

In this sample, this clonotype turned up a few times. J is TRBJ1-2 and V is TRBV15; D remains unclear. Looked up from germline, CDR1 is LNHNV and CDR2 is YYDKDF (reference sequence). V was trimmed by 0 bases and J by 3 bases, leaving 8 bases between them. This CDR3 is 14 amino acids long. CDR3 DNA: TGTGCCACCAGCAGAGATTCAGATTACTATGGCTACACCTTC. Translating gives CATSRDSDYYGYTF.

This clonotype was seen more than once but under ten times. The chain recombines TRBV27 with TRBJ2-3; 7 bases agree with TRBD1. With V trimmed by 6 bases and J by 4 bases, 4 bases remained unmatched. The germline V gene has CDR1 MNHEY and CDR2 SMNVEV (reference sequence). There are 13 residues in the CDR3. CDR3: CASRQGFPDTQYF. CDR3 nucleotide sequence: TGTGCCAGCAGACAGGGGTTCCCAGATACGCAGTATTTT.

V and J are TRBV20-1 and TRBJ2-7; no clear D. Looked up from germline, CDR1 is DFQATT and CDR2 is SNEGSKA (reference sequence). The CDR3 loop spans 14 amino acids. The CDR3 DNA follows: TGCGGGGTGGGTGGAGCCCCGAGCTCCTACGAGCAGTACTTC. This codes for CGVGGAPSSYEQYF.

The rearrangement uses TRBV5-4 and TRBJ2-5; the match to TRBD2 covers 7 bases. J was trimmed by 2 bases and V by 1 base; bases with no gene match: 8. Germline CDR1 is SGHNT and CDR2 is YYREEE (reference sequence). The CDR3 consists of 16 residues. The CDR3 DNA reads TGTGCCAGCAGCTTGCAGCCTAGCGGACCACAAGAGACCCAGTACTTC. Translation: CASSLQPSGPQETQYF. The full variable domain, its missing parts supplied by reference TRBV5-4 and TRBJ2-5, is ETGVTQSPTHLIKTRGQQVTLRCSSQSGHNTVSWYQQALGQGPQFIFQYYREEENGRGNFPPRFSGLQFPNYSSELNVNALELDDSALYLCASSLQPSGPQETQYFGPGTRLLVL.

The V call is TRBV3-1, the J call TRBJ2-5; 8 bases map to TRBD2. TRBJ2-7 matches the DNA end more closely, so the J call is doubtful. This CDR3 contains 15 residues. Germline V gene lookup returns CDR1 LGHDT and CDR2 YNNKEL (reference sequence). CDR3 coding DNA: TGTGCCAGCAGCCCGACCCGGGGGGGGCCCTACGAGCAGTACTTC. It encodes CASSPTRGGPYEQYF.

The chain carries TRBV11-1 and TRBJ2-7; 11 bases agree with TRBD1. This CDR3 region has 15 residues. Germline V gives CDR1 SGHAT, CDR2 FQDESV (reference sequence). J was trimmed by 2 bases and V by 5 bases; bases with no gene match: 5. The CDR3 is CASSRGQGAPYEQYF. The CDR3 coding sequence is TGTGCCAGCAGCCGCGGACAGGGGGCACCCTACGAGCAGTACTTC.

Comments on this clonotype: A much larger clone sits a single nucleotide away, making a read error possible. The chain employs TRBV12-3 or TRBV12-4 and TRBJ2-7, with TRBD1 identical over 7 bases. The CDR3 extends over 14 amino acids. The CDR3 loop is CASSVATGSYEQYF. The CDR3 DNA sequence: TGTGCCAGCAGTGTAGCGACAGGGTCCTACGAGCAGTACTTC.

The V and J genes are TRBV6-1 and TRBJ2-1, with D possibly TRBD2 on 6 matching bases. V lost 3 bases, J lost 6 bases, and 15 bases lay in between. The CDR3 length is 15 residues. CDR1 is MNHNS, CDR2 SASEGT, per germline. This chain's CDR3 is CASSESPGVGNEQFF. The CDR3 bases are TGTGCCAGCAGTGAGTCCCCGGGGGTAGGCAATGAGCAGTTCTTC.

V is TRBV3-1 and J is TRBJ1-1; D gene uncertain. V gave up 3 bases and J gave up 7 bases, with 12 bases separating them. Germline V gene data show CDR1 as LGHDT and CDR2 as YNNKEL (reference sequence). The CDR3 consists of 13 residues. CDR3 DNA: TGTGCCAGCAGCCAGGACTCGATGGGTGAAGCTTTCTTT. It encodes CASSQDSMGEAFF.

This chain connects TRBV7-9 to TRBJ2-5; TRBD1 aligns across 8 bases. CDR1 and CDR2 (germline): SEHNR, FQNEAQ (reference sequence). The CDR3 has 15 amino acids. V lost 3 bases, J lost 5 bases, and 8 bases stayed unmatched. The CDR3 protein is CASSFSAGGFETQYF. The CDR3, as DNA: TGTGCCAGCAGCTTTAGTGCAGGGGGCTTCGAGACCCAGTACTTC.

The chain has TRBV12-1 and TRBJ2-4; TRBD2, the D gene given by the table, was not confirmed from the DNA. TRBV12-1 is marked as a pseudogene. The CDR3 extends over 20 amino acids. CDR3 nucleotides: TGTGCCAGCAGCTTTTTTTATGGGTATTCTAGGATGCAGCGGAAAAACATTCAGTACTTC. It codes for CASSFFYGYSRMQRKNIQYF.

In its sample, this clonotype was seen a few times. V is TRBV5-1 and J is TRBJ2-5, with TRBD2 matching over 10 bases. The CDR3 is 15 amino acids. The V gene end was trimmed by 3 bases and the J gene end by 0 bases; junction bases not matched to a gene: 2. From germline, CDR1 is SGHRS and CDR2 YFSETQ. The CDR3 protein is CASSSSGRDQETQYF. CDR3 sequence (DNA): TGCGCCAGCAGCTCTAGCGGGAGAGACCAAGAGACCCAGTACTTC.

The CDR3 region has the DNA TGTGCCAGCAGTTACTGGCAGGGCCAGCCCCAGCATTTT. This translates into CASSYWQGQPQHF. The genes are TRBV6-5 and TRBJ1-5, with a weak D call TRBD1 (5 bases). Looked up from germline, CDR1 is MNHEY and CDR2 is SVGAGI. The CDR3 is made up of 13 amino acids. V lost 1 base and J lost 7, with 8 bases in between.

This clonotype was recorded a few times. The genes are TRBV27 and TRBJ1-1; D remains ambiguous. CDR3 length: 14 amino acids. Trimming took 4 bases from V and 1 from J, leaving 10 bases between them. The germline gives CDR1 MNHEY, CDR2 SMNVEV (reference sequence). In DNA, the CDR3 is TGTGCCAGCAGTTCAAGGGCAACGAACACTGAAGCTTTCTTT. Translating it yields CASSSRATNTEAFF.

The rearrangement joins TRBV2 to TRBJ2-1; 9 bases line up with TRBD2. The length of the CDR3 is 14 residues. CDR1 SNHLY and CDR2 FYNNEI come from the germline V gene. Losses at the gene ends were 4 bases for V and 5 bases for J; bases not matched to a gene: 3. The CDR3 reads CASSGGGAHNEQFF. In DNA form, the CDR3 reads TGTGCCAGCAGTGGCGGGGGGGCCCACAATGAGCAGTTCTTC.

The V and J genes are TRBV7-2 and TRBJ2-1; the D gene is possibly TRBD2 (6 bases). This CDR3 region has 17 residues. V was cut by 4 bases and J by 0 bases, with 16 bases left in between. CDR1 is SGHTA, CDR2 FQGNSA, per germline. The CDR3 loop is CASSSSGLPSSYNEQFF. The DNA for the CDR3 is TGTGCCAGCAGCTCTTCGGGACTTCCTAGCTCCTACAATGAGCAGTTCTTC.

The chain has TRBV20-1 and TRBJ2-1, with D tentatively TRBD1 or TRBD2 (6 bases each). V was cut by 4 bases and J by 4 bases, with 17 bases left in between. This CDR3 is 15 amino acids long. The germline V gene encodes CDR1 DFQATT and CDR2 SNEGSKA (reference sequence). CDR3 in amino acids: CSATGAQTTYNEQFF. For the CDR3, the DNA is TGCAGTGCTACGGGGGCCCAAACTACTTACAATGAGCAGTTCTTC.

The chain links TRBV6-5 to TRBJ2-3; 9 bases match TRBD2. Looked up from germline, CDR1 is MNHEY and CDR2 is SVGAGI. This CDR3 spans 15 amino acids. With 6 bases clipped from V and 1 base from J, the junction kept 5 bases outside the gene matches. Here the CDR3 DNA reads TGTGCCAGCAGCCCTAGCGGGATCGGCACAGATACGCAGTATTTT. This encodes CASSPSGIGTDTQYF.

As regards this clonotype: A read error may account for a junction end that differs from germline. The gene calls are TRBV12-3 or TRBV12-4 and TRBJ1-5; D unclear. The CDR3 spans 13 residues. The CDR3 region has the DNA TGTGCCAGCAGTTCACACAGCAGTCAGCCCCAGCATTTT. It yields the protein CASSSHSSQPQHF.

This clonotype appeared many times. The rearrangement links TRBV7-3 to TRBJ2-7; TRBD1 matches at 8 bases. The germline V gene has CDR1 SGHTA and CDR2 FQGTGA. This CDR3 is 15 amino acids long. The trim removed 5 bases at V and 2 bases at J, leaving 8 bases unmatched. CDR3 nucleotide sequence: TGTGCCAGCAGCCCATCCGGGACAGGAACCTACGAGCAGTACTTC. Translation: CASSPSGTGTYEQYF.

This chain uses TRBV18 with TRBJ2-4, with D possibly being TRBD2 (6 bases). Germline lookup yields CDR1 KGHSH and CDR2 LQKENI. The V end lost 3 bases, the J end lost 3 bases, and 21 bases lay between the germline ends. The CDR3 extends over 18 amino acids. CDR3 in amino acids: CASSPFSGSIGGKNIQYF. DNA of the CDR3: TGTGCCAGCTCACCTTTCTCGGGGTCGATCGGGGGCAAAAACATTCAGTACTTC.

The J gene is TRBJ2-1, the V gene TRBV5-1, with 12 bases matching TRBD2. CDR3 size: 16 residues. Looked up from germline, CDR1 is SGHRS and CDR2 is YFSETQ. V shed 5 bases, J shed 10 bases, and the junction held 13 bases outside the gene matches. DNA for the CDR3: TGCGCCAGCAGTTTAGCTAGCGGGAGGGTTCTGGGCGAGCAGTTCTTC. Its translation: CASSLASGRVLGEQFF.

This clonotype came up many times. This chain connects TRBV25-1 to TRBJ2-7; D is perhaps TRBD1 (5 bases). This CDR3 has 12 residues. Trimming took off 5 bases at V and 2 bases at J, with 7 bases between the two ends. Germline V gene data show CDR1 as MGHDK and CDR2 as SYGVNS. The CDR3 sequence is CASSRGTYEQYF. The CDR3 DNA follows: TGTGCCAGCAGTAGGGGTACCTACGAGCAGTACTTC.

This chain connects TRBV20-1 to TRBJ2-5; the match to TRBD2 covers 10 bases. V lost 5 bases, J lost 1 base, and 4 bases stayed unmatched. The V gene's germline CDR1 is DFQATT and CDR2 SNEGSKA (reference sequence). The CDR3 totals 14 residues. CDR3 loop: CSASGLAAQETQYF. DNA for the CDR3: TGCAGTGCTTCTGGACTAGCGGCCCAAGAGACCCAGTACTTC.